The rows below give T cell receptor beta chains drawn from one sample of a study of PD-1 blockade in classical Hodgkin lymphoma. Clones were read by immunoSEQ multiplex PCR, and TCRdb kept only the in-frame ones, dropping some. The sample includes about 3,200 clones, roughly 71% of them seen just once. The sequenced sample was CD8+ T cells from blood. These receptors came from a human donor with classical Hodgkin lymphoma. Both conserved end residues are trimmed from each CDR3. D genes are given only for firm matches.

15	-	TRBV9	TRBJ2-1	ASSSVELGSAYNEQF
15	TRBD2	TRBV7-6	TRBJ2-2	ASSLGAGGPGTGELF
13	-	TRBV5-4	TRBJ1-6	ASSPGTNYNSPLH
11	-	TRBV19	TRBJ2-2	ASSTGDTGELF
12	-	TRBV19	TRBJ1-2	ASLRPGTNYGYT
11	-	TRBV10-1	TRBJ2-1	ASSEEFGGEQF
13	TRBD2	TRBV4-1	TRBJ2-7	ASSLEGLAGGEQY
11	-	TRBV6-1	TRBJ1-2	ASSEDSNYGYT
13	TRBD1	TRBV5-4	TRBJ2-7	ASSHPGQGTYEQY
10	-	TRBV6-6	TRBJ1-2	ASSYETYGYT
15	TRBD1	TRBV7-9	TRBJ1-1	ASSPEQGLLPDTEAF
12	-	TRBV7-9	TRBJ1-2	ASSLEGPFYGYT
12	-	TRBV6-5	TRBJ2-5	ASSYGGAGETQY
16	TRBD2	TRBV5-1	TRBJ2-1	ASSFSDTSVYSYNEQF
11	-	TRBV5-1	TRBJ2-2	ASSYSVTGELF
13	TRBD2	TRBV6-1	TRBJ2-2	ASVEGTRDTGELF
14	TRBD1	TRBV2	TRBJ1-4	ASSGTGDDLGEKLF
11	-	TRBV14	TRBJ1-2	ASSHSGVHGYT
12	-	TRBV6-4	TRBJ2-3	ASSPRGATDTQY
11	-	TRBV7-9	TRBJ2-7	ASSLFLEYEQY
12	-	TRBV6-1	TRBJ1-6	ASSPGSDNSPLH
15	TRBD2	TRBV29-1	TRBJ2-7	SVEGLAGGQSLNEQY
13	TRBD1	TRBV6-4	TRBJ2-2	ASSEQGDNTGELF
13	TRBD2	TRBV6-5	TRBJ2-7	ASSATSGSSYEQY
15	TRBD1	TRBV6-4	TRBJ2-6	ASSGTGDNSGANVLT
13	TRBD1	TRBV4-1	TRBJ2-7	ASSQARTGEDEQY
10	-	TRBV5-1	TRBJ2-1	ASSLDNNEQF
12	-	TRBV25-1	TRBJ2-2	ASSEVRAAGELF
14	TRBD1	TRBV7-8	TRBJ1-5	ASSLPPGQGTQPQH
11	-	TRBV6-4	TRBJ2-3	ASSDGPTDTQY
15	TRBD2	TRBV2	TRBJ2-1	ASSAPWRGSSYNEQF
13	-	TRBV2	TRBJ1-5	ASRGIRGAYQPQH
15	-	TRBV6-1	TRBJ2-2	ASSEALWGPGTGELF
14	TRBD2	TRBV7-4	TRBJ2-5	ASSFPTSSIRETQY
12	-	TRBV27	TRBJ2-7	ASSSSYSPYEQY
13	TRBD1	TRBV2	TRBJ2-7	ASSEVGQGAAEQY
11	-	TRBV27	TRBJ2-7	ASSLSPLAEQY
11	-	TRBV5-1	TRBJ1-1	ASQRRGNTEAF
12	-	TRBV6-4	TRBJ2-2	ASSEAPGTGELF
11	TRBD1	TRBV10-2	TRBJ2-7	ASMGQVNYEQY
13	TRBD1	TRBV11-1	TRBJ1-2	ASSLTGETGYGYT
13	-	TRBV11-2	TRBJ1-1	ASSSGWGLNTEAF
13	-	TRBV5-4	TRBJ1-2	ASSFEPGDIYGYT
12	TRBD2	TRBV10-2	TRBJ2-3	ASGTSGTADTQY
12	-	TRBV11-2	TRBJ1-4	ASRYRAPGEKLF
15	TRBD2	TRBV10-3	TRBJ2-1	ASSPRTSGSWYNEQF
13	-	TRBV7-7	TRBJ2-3	ASSLGGGNTDTQY
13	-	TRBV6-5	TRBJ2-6	ASTLDSSGANVLT
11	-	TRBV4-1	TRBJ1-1	ASSPLGPDEAF
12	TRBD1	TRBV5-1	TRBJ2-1	ASSWGQVLGRQF
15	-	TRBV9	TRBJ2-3	ASSVVPGRPYTDTQY
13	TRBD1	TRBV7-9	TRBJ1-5	ASSSGQGETQPQH
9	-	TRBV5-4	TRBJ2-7	ASSWGGTRH